Given below is one T cell receptor (beta chain) in context. Its specific antigen is unknown. Base qualities are not provided; no much larger clone lies one nucleotide away. The data originate from a study of glioma-infiltrating T cells after dendritic cell vaccination (dated by TCRdb to the mid-2010s). With respect to the entire study: The cohort included some 15 glioblastoma patients drawn from Phase I and II dendritic cell vaccination trials, of whom 9 were newly diagnosed and 6 had recurrent disease. Survival after dendritic cell vaccination was correlated with TCR sequencing metrics, including TIL content and tumor-blood repertoire overlap. Deep sequencing of TCR beta CDR3 regions was used to quantify tumor-infiltrating lymphocyte content and compare tumor and blood repertoires in dendritic cell-vaccinated glioblastoma patients. Between 2003 and 2012, the patients were given dendritic cell vaccination pulsed with autologous tumor lysate. Each patient was given three intradermal dendritic cell vaccine injections, spaced two weeks apart, in the arm below the axilla. The vaccine was prepared from monocyte-derived dendritic cells that were cultured for more than six days with IL-4 and GM-CSF and then pulsed overnight with autologous tumor lysate. What the study reported, not specific to this receptor: TCR clonality showed no direct relationship with survival, which suggests that a diverse polyclonal response may be important. The three-group TCR overlap response model was described as speculative and requiring prospective validation. The cohort was small and heterogeneous, few patients had complete blood and tumor sets, and even fewer had initial-recurrent tumor pairs. Higher estimated pretreatment TIL content predicted longer time to progression and overall survival after dendritic cell vaccination.

Using the immunoSEQ assay, TCRB CDR3 regions were amplified from roughly 2.1 micrograms of genomic DNA, or from all available DNA when less than that was on hand. The multiplex PCR relied on 60 forward primers for TCR V beta segments and 13 reverse primers for J beta segments. Synthetic control templates were spiked into each sample at limiting dilution to estimate reads per starting template. The Illumina HiSeq System generated 87 bp sequencing reads. The authors' pipeline ran thus. PCR and sequencing errors were removed by a nearest neighbor algorithm that merged closely related sequences. TCR overlap was measured as the percentage of unique tumor TCR beta sequences that were also present in the peripheral blood of the same patient. The immuneACCESS repertoire file appears here via TCRdb, limited to in-frame rearrangements. These files lack a portion of the clones; in checked studies, under half of the deficit traces to unresolved V genes, and the cause of the others is not known. That table furnishes V, J and clone size, whereas the DNA furnished D and trimming. This sample gives around 73,000 clones in total; over 75% of them show up just once. The ten largest make up around 2.3% of the sample.

To be selected, patients needed enough residual fresh-frozen tumor tissue and more than two years of available survival data. An isocitrate dehydrogenase mutation was not carried by any of the glioblastoma patients, although molecular status was otherwise variable. PBMC were collected before vaccination, two weeks after the third vaccination, and at tumor progression when it occurred. The Qiagen DNeasy Blood extraction Kit was used to extract genomic DNA. Looking up the germline V gene yields CDR1 MDHEN and CDR2 SYDVKM. V is cut by 6 bases and J by 0 bases, and the space between the germline ends is 3 bases. There are 13 amino acids in the CDR3, from cysteine to phenylalanine inclusive. Of the read, only the CDR3 DNA is kept; its 39 bases are in frame from base 1.

The source was blood, collected before dendritic cell vaccination. The chain is made from TRBV28 and TRBJ2-6, with no confidently assigned D gene. The sequence came from a human donor with glioblastoma. In nucleotides, the sequence is TGTGCCAGCAGGTACTCTGGGGCCAACGTCCTGACTTTC. Its protein reads: CASRYSGANVLTF.